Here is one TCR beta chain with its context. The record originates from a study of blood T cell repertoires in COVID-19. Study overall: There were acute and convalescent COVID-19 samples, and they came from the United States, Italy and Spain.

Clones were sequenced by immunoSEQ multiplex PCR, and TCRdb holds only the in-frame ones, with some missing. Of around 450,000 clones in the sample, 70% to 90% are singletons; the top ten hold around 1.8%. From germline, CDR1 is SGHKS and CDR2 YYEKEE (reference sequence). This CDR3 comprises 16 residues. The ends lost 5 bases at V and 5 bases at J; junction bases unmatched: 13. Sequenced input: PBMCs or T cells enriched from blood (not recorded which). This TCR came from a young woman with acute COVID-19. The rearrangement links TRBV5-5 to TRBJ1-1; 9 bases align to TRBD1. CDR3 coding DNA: TGTGCCAGCAGACACGATCCGGGACAGGGAGGTACTGAAGCTTTCTTT. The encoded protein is CASRHDPGQGGTEAFF.